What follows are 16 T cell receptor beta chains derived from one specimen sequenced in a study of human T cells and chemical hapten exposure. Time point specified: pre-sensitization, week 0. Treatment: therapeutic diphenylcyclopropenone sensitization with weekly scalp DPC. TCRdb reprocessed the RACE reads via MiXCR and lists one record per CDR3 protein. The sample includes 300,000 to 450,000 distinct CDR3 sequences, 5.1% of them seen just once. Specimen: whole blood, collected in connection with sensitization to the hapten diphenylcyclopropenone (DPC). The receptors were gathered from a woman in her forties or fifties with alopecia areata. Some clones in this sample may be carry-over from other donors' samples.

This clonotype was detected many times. The CDR3 here is CASSFTSGRMYNEQFF. In DNA form, the CDR3 reads TGTGCCAGCAGTTTTACTAGCGGGAGGATGTACAATGAGCAGTTCTTC. The V gene is TRBV12-3 or TRBV12-4, the J gene TRBJ2-1; TRBD2 matches 12 bases. This CDR3 spans 16 amino acids. V lost 3 bases to trimming and J lost 4 bases; unmatched junction nucleotides: 4.

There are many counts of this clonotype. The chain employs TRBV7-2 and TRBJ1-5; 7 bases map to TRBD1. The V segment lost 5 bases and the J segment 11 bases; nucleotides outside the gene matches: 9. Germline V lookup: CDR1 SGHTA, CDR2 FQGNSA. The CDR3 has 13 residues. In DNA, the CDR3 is TGTGCCAGCAGCGCCGACAGGGTCGGGGCCCAGCATTTT. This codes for CASSADRVGAQHF.

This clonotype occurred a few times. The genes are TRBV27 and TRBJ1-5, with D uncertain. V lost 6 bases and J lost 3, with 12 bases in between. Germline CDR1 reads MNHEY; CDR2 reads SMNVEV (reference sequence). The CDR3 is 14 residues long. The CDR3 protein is CASSPTPVNQPQHF. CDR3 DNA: TGTGCCAGCAGCCCGACACCAGTCAATCAGCCCCAGCATTTT.

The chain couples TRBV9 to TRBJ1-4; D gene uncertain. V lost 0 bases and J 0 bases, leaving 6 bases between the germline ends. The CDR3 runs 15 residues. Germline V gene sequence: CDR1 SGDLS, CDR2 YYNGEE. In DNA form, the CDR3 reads TGTGCCAGCAGCGTAGTGTCAGCAACTAATGAAAAACTGTTTTTT. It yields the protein CASSVVSATNEKLFF. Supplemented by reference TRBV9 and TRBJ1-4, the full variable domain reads DSGVTQTPKHLITATGQRVTLRCSPRSGDLSVYWYQQSLDQGLQFLIQYYNGEERAKGNILERFSAQQFPDLHSELNLSSLELGDSALYFCASSVVSATNEKLFFGSGTQLSVL.

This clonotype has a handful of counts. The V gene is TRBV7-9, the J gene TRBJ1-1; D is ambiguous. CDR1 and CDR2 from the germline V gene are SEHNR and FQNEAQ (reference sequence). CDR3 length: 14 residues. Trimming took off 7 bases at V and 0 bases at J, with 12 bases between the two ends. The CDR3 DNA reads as TGTGCCAGCACCCAGAATTTTATGAACACTGAAGCTTTCTTT. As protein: CASTQNFMNTEAFF.

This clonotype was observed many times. Written as DNA, the CDR3 is TGTGCCAGCAGTTCCACTCGCAGGGTCCAAGAGACCCAGTACTTC. This gives the protein CASSSTRRVQETQYF. J is TRBJ2-5 and V is TRBV6-2 or TRBV6-3; D may be TRBD1 (5 bases). V lost 4 bases, J lost 1 base, and 13 bases lay in between. CDR3 length equals 15 residues. Per the germline V gene, CDR1 is MNHEY and CDR2 is SVGEGT.

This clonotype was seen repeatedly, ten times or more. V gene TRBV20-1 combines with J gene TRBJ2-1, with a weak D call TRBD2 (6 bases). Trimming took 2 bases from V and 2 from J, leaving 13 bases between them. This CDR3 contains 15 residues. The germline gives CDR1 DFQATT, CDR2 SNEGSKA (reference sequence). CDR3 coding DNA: TGCAGTGCTAGACCGGGGACTGTCCCCTACAATGAGCAGTTCTTC. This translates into CSARPGTVPYNEQFF.

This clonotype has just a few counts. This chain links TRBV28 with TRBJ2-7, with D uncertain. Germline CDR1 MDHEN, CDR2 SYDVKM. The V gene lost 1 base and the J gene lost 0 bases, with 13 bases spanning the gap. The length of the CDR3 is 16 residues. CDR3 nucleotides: TGTGCCAGCAGTTTATCTCGGCGTTTGAGCTCCTACGAGCAGTACTTC. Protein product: CASSLSRRLSSYEQYF.

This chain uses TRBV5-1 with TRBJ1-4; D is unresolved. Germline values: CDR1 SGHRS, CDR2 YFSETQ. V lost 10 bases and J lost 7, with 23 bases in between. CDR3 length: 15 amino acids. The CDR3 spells CACSTAGLSSEKLFF. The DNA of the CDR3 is TGCGCCTGTTCTACGGCGGGTCTATCCAGTGAAAAACTGTTTTTT.

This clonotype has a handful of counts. The CDR3 sequence: CASSPGMDPQEAFF. CDR3 nucleotide sequence: TGTGCCAGCAGCCCTGGTATGGACCCCCAAGAAGCTTTCTTT. The gene calls are TRBV13 and TRBJ1-1; no clear D gene. Trimming pared 5 bases from V and 8 bases from J, leaving 18 bases between. The CDR3 has 14 amino acids. Germline V lookup: CDR1 PRHDT, CDR2 FYEKMQ (reference sequence).

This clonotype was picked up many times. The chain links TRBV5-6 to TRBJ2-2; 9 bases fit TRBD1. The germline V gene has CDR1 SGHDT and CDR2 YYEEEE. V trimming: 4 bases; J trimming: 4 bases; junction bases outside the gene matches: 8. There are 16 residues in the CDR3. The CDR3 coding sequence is TGTGCCAGCAGCCGAGCCGGGACAGGGTTCACCGGGGAGCTGTTTTTT. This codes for CASSRAGTGFTGELFF. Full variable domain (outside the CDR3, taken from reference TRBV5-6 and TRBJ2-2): DAGVTQSPTHLIKTRGQQVTLRCSPKSGHDTVSWYQQALGQGPQFIFQYYEEEERQRGNFPDRFSGHQFPNYSSELNVNALLLGDSALYLCASSRAGTGFTGELFFGEGSRLTVL.

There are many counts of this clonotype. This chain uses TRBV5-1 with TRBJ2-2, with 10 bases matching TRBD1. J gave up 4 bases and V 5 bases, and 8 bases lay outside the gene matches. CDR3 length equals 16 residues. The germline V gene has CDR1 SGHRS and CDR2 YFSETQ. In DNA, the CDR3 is TGCGCCAGCAGTTCCGGGACAGGGGTCCTCACCGGGGAGCTGTTTTTT. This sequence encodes CASSSGTGVLTGELFF.

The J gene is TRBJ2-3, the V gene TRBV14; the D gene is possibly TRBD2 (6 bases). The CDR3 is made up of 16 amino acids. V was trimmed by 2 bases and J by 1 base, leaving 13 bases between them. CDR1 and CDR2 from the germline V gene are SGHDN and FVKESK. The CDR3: CASSQSVGGRTDTQYF. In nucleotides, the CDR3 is TGTGCCAGCAGCCAAAGCGTGGGAGGACGCACAGATACGCAGTATTTT.

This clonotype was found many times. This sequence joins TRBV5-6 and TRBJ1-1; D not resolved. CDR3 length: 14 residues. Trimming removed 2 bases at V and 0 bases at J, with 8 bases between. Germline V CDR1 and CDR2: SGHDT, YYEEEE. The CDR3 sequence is CASSLKWMNTEAFF. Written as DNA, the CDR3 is TGTGCCAGCAGCTTAAAGTGGATGAACACTGAAGCTTTCTTT.

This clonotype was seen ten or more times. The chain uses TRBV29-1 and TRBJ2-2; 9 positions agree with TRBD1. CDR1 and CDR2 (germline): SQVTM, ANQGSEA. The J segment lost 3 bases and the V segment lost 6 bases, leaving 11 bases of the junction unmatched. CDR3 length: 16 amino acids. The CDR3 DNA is TGCAGCGTCCTCACGGCAGGGACAGGGCACACCGGGGAGCTGTTTTTT. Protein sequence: CSVLTAGTGHTGELFF.

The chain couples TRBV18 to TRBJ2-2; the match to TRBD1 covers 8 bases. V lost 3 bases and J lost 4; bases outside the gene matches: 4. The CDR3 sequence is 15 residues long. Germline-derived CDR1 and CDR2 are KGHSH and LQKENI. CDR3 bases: TGTGCCAGCTCACCGATCGGACAGGGCACCGGGGAGCTGTTTTTT. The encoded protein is CASSPIGQGTGELFF.